A single T cell receptor (beta chain) is shown here with its context. Its antigen is still unknown. Germline lookup yields CDR1 DFQATT and CDR2 SNEGSKA (reference sequence). The CDR3 spans 11 residues. The V end was cut by 2 bases, the J end by 5 bases, with 6 bases between. Here immunoSEQ multiplex PCR was the method, and the copy in TCRdb shows in-frame clones only, minus some. The sample carries about 41,000 clones, 95% recorded once. This sample is drawn from a study of T cell clonotyping in hematopoietic cell transplantation. Study findings and constraints: Graft donor and pretransplant recipient Inverse Simpson Index values predicted broader posttransplant TCR diversity.

This sequence joins TRBV20-1 and TRBJ1-2; no definite D call. Sequenced sample: peripheral blood mononuclear cells. The TCR originated in a man aged 25 to 40 in good health. Some clones in this sample may be carry-over from other donors' samples. The CDR3 nucleotides are TGCAGTGCTAGATCCGCGTATGGCTACACCTTC. Amino acids: CSARSAYGYTF.